The clone carrying this T cell receptor (beta chain) was seen many times. Its antigen is still unknown. The sample comes from a study of spatial heterogeneity in lung cancer. TCRdb reprocessed the 5' RACE reads with MiXCR, giving one entry per CDR3 protein. Found here are about 48,000 distinct CDR3 sequences, around 5.2% of them singletons; the top ten hold around 10%. The time point denotes: sample taken at primary tumor resection. Whole RNA, which was extracted from tumor, nontumor lung tissue or frozen PBMC, was sequenced without any cell sorting. This CDR3 has 14 residues. The J segment lost 6 bases and the V segment lost 2 bases, leaving 6 bases of the junction unmatched. Germline CDR1 and CDR2: LGHDT and YNNKEL (reference sequence). Study results and caveats: The study found ubiquitous expanded tumor TCRs in blood more at resection than follow-up.

This material consisted of PBMCs, taken at surgery. The source of this sequence is a male donor with early-stage non-small cell lung cancer. V usage is TRBV3-1 and J usage is TRBJ2-7, with TRBD1 matching over 8 bases. As DNA, the CDR3 is TGTGCCAGCAGCCAACAGGGGGCCGTGCGCGAGCAGTACTTC. Translating gives CASSQQGAVREQYF.